This is a list of T cell receptor beta chains from one sample in a study of radiotherapy plus CTLA-4 blockade in lung cancer. This table comes from immunoSEQ multiplex PCR, and its TCRdb copy is limited to in-frame clones, with some not included. The top ten hold roughly 15% of the sample, which has 81,000 or so clones, approximately 83% seen once. The source material was peripheral blood, sampled from a patient treated with radiotherapy plus ipilimumab. The receptors were gathered from a human donor with non-small cell lung cancer that progressed on radiotherapy plus ipilimumab. The conserved cysteine and the conserved F or W are not part of the CDR3 here. A clone size is listed for some rows: how often the clone was seen (once, few, many), or a class if it is expanded.

NA | TRBJ2-7 | TRBV4-1 | ASSQDTLAGESTYEQY
NA | TRBJ1-1 | TRBV7-8 | ASSARGNMNTEAF
NA | TRBJ1-5 | TRBV28 | ASSGRGNQPQH
NA | TRBJ2-7 | TRBV7-2 | ASSRAGGSSYEQY
NA | TRBJ2-3 | TRBV6-5 | ASAGTDTQY
NA | TRBJ1-1 | TRBV7-8 | ASSAGGRTEAF
NA | TRBJ2-2 | TRBV5-5 | ASSFTGGPNTGELF
NA | TRBJ2-1 | TRBV6-4 | ASKAGAGVGNEQF
NA | TRBJ2-1 | TRBV27 | ASSPRAEGSYNEQF
NA | TRBJ1-1 | TRBV7-9 | ASSLAAEAF
NA | TRBJ2-6 | TRBV7-9 | ASSLSGVTGANVLT
NA | TRBJ1-4 | TRBV2 | ASSATTGREKLF
NA | TRBJ2-1 | TRBV4-1 | ASSHPTSGTTYEQF
NA | TRBJ2-1 | TRBV5-1 | ASSPRTRSEQF
NA | TRBJ1-5 | TRBV19 | ASSIRTGPTQPQH
NA | TRBJ1-4 | TRBV10-1 | ASSESRLGWAIATNEKLF
NA | TRBJ2-3 | TRBV6-4 | ASSEGVWGDTQY
NA | TRBJ1-1 | TRBV28 | ASRGTGGWTEAF
NA | TRBJ2-1 | TRBV19 | ASSMAGGLGEQF
NA | TRBJ1-2 | TRBV4-3 | ASSPGASNYGYT
NA | TRBJ2-1 | TRBV30 | AWSAQSNEQF
NA | TRBJ2-3 | TRBV29-1 | SVDGPTGTDTQY
NA | TRBJ2-2 | TRBV30 | AGSTSFPAGELF
NA | TRBJ2-2 | TRBV7-2 | ASSLTSGSGTGELF
NA | TRBJ1-3 | TRBV11-2 | ASSSTKGLSGNTIY
NA | TRBJ2-5 | TRBV5-4 | ASSSPTSGGGETQY
NA | TRBJ1-2 | TRBV6-6 | ASRGTGAFNYGYT
NA | TRBJ2-5 | TRBV19 | ASNSRTSGGLETQY
NA | TRBJ2-2 | TRBV5-4 | ASSPGTVNTGELF
NA | TRBJ2-5 | TRBV28 | ASSTNRDSGPQETQY
few | TRBJ2-7 | TRBV4-1 | ASSPPPPSDEQY
NA | TRBJ1-2 | TRBV6-5 | ASTTGVMRGYT
NA | TRBJ2-6 | TRBV27 | ASRLSGANVLT
NA | TRBJ1-1 | TRBV7-8 | ASSSQPGTGVTEAF
once | TRBJ2-5 | TRBV7-6 | ASRTVQETQY
NA | TRBJ1-5 | TRBV7-2 | ASSLWTGASNQPQH
NA | TRBJ1-1 | TRBV11-2 | ASSLDGTGNTEAF
NA | TRBJ2-3 | TRBV18 | ASSPNAQSSDTQY
NA | TRBJ1-5 | TRBV15 | ATSIETGPYTPQH
NA | TRBJ1-3 | TRBV10-1 | ASSGLGHGADYSGNTIY
NA | TRBJ2-1 | TRBV19 | ASSIRGHDNEQF
NA | TRBJ2-7 | TRBV27 | ASSLTGAVYEQY
NA | TRBJ2-3 | TRBV7-6 | ASSWSKPHTQY
NA | TRBJ1-6 | TRBV12-2 | ASRLDGRGPYNSPLH
NA | TRBJ2-2 | TRBV10-3 | AIRPNTGELF
NA | TRBJ1-4 | TRBV6-5 | ASSYVGGSNEKLF
NA | TRBJ2-3 | TRBV5-1 | ASSLWGVTDTQY
NA | TRBJ2-7 | TRBV25-1 | ASSETTEQY
NA | TRBJ2-7 | TRBV11-2 | ASSLDRGLYEQY
NA | TRBJ1-4 | TRBV15 | ATSRTGEANEKLF